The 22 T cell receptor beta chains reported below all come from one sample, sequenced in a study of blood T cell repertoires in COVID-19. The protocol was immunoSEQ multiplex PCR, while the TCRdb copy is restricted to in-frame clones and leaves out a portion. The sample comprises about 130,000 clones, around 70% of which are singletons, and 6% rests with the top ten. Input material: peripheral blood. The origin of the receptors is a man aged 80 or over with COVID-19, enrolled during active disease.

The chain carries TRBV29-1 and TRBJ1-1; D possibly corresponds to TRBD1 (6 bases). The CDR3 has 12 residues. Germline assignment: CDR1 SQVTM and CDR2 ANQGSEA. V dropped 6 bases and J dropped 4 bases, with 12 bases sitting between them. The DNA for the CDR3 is TGCAGCGTCTCCAGGGGATTCACTGAAGCTTTCTTT. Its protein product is CSVSRGFTEAFF.

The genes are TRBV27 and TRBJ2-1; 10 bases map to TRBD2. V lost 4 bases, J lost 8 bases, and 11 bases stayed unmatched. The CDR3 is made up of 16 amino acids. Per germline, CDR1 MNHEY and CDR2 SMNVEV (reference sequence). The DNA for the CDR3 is TGTGCCAGCAGTTCAAAACTAGCGGGAAAGGAGGATGAGCAGTTCTTC. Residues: CASSSKLAGKEDEQFF.

This chain's CDR3 is CASSSEDRGSYEQYF. In DNA, the CDR3 is TGTGCCAGCAGTTCCGAGGACAGGGGTTCCTACGAGCAGTACTTC. The V call is TRBV7-9, the J call TRBJ2-7; 9 bases line up with TRBD1. There are 15 residues in the CDR3. Trimming cost V 6 bases and J 1 base; bases outside gene matches: 7. In germline, CDR1 is SEHNR, CDR2 FQNEAQ (reference sequence).

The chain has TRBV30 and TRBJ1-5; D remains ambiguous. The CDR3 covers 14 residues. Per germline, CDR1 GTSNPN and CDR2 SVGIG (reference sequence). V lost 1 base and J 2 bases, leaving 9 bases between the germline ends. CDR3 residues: CAWSGQLGNQPQHF. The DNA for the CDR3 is TGTGCCTGGAGTGGGCAATTGGGCAATCAGCCCCAGCATTTT.

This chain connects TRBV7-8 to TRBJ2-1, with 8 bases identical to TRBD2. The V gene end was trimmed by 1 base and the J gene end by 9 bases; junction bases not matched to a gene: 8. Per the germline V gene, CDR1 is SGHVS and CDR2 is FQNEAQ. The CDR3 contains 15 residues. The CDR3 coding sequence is TGTGCCAGCAGCTTAGTAGCGGGAACCCCCTCTGAGCAGTTCTTC. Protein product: CASSLVAGTPSEQFF.

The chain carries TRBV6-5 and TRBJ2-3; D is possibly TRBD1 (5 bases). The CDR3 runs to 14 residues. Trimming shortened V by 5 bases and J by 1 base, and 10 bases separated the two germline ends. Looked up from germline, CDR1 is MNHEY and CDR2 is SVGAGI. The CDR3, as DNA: TGTGCCAGCAGTCAAACCAGGGGCACAGATACGCAGTATTTT. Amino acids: CASSQTRGTDTQYF.

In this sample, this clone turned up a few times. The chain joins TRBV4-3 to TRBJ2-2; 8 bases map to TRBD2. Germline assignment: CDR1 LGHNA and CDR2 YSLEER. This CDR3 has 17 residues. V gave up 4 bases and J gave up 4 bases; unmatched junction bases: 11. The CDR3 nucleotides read TGCGCCAGCAGCCGGGGCCAGGCGGGAGGCGTCACCGGGGAGCTGTTTTTT. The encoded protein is CASSRGQAGGVTGELFF.

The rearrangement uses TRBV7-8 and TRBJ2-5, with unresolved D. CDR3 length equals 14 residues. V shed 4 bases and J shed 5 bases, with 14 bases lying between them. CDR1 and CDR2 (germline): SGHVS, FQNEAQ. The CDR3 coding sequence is TGTGCCAGCAGCTCAATGGGTCTCGGGGAGACCCAGTACTTC. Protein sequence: CASSSMGLGETQYF. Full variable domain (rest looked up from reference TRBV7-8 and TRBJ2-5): GAGVSQSPRYKVAKRGQDVALRCDPISGHVSLFWYQQALGQGPEFLTYFQNEAQLDKSGLPSDRFFAERPEGSVSTLKIQRTQQEDSAVYLCASSSMGLGETQYFGPGTRLLVL.

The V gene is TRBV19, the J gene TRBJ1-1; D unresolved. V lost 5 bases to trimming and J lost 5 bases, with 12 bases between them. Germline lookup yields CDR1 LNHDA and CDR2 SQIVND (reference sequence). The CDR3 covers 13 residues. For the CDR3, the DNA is TGTGCCAGTAGTCCCCATTTGAGGACTGAAGCTTTCTTT. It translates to CASSPHLRTEAFF.

This CDR3 reads CASSPGLAGGAEQFF. CDR3 bases: TGTGCCAGCAGCCCGGGACTAGCGGGAGGAGCTGAGCAGTTCTTC. The chain recombines TRBV11-3 with TRBJ2-1; 15 bases agree with TRBD2. The CDR3 contains 15 residues. Per germline, CDR1 SGHNT and CDR2 YENEEA. J gave up 9 bases and V 5 bases, and 5 bases lay outside the gene matches.

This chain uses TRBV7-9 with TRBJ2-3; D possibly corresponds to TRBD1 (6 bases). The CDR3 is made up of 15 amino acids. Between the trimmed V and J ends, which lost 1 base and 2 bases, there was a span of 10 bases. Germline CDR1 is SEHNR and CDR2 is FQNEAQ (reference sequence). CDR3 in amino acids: CASSLGGTFTDTQYF. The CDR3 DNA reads TGTGCCAGCAGCTTAGGGGGGACATTCACAGATACGCAGTATTTT.

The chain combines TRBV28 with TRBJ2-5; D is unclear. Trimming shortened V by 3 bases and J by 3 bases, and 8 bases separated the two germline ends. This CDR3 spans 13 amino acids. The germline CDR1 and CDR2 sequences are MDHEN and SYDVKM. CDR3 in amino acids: CASSLEPEETQYF. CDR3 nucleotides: TGTGCCAGCAGTTTGGAGCCAGAAGAGACCCAGTACTTC.

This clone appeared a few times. The CDR3 loop is CASSSSSGATGELFF. The CDR3 DNA reads as TGTGCCAGCAGTTCATCTAGCGGGGCCACCGGGGAGCTGTTTTTT. V is TRBV2 and J is TRBJ2-2; 9 bases map to TRBD2. Per the germline V gene, CDR1 is SNHLY and CDR2 is FYNNEI. The CDR3 length is 15 residues. The J segment lost 4 bases and the V segment lost 5 bases, leaving 5 bases of the junction unmatched.

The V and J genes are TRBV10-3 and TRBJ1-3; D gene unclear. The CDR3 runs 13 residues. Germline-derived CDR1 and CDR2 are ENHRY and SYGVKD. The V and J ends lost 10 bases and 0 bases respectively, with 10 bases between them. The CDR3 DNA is TGTGCCACCGGACTTACCTCTGGAAACACCATATATTTT. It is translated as CATGLTSGNTIYF.

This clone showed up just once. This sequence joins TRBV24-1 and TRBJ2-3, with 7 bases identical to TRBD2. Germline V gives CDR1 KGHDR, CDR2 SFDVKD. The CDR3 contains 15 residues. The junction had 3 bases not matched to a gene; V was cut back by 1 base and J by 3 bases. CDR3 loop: CATSDFAGDTDTQYF. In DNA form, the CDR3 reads TGTGCCACCAGTGATTTTGCGGGAGATACAGATACGCAGTATTTT.

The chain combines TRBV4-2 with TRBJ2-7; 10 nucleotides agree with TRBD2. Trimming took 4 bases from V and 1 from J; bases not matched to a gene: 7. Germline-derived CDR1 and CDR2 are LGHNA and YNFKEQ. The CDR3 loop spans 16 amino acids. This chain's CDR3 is CASSRKTSGSSYEQYF. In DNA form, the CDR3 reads TGTGCCAGCAGCCGGAAGACTAGCGGGTCGTCCTACGAGCAGTACTTC.

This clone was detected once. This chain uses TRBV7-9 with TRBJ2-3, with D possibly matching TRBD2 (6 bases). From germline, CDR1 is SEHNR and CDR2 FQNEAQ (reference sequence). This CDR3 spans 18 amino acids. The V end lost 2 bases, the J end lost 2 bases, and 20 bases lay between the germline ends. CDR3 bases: TGTGCCAGCAGCTTATGGATAGGTGGAGGGAGAACCACAGATACGCAGTATTTT. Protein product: CASSLWIGGGRTTDTQYF.

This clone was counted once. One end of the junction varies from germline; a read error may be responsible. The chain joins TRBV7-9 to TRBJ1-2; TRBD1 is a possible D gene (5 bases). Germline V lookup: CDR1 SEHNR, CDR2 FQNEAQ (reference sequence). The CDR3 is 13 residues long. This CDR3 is CASSVEGLPLPSF. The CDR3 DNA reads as TGTGCCAGCAGCGTAGAGGGGCTTCCCCTCCCTTCTTTC.

The CDR3 sequence: CASSPGSGRGHNEQFF. CDR3 nucleotide sequence: TGTGCCAGCAGCCCAGGTAGCGGGAGGGGACACAATGAGCAGTTCTTC. The chain carries TRBV5-4 and TRBJ2-1; TRBD2 matches at 11 bases. Unmatched junction bases numbered 8, after V lost 4 bases and J lost 5 bases. Germline CDR1 and CDR2: SGHNT and YYREEE (reference sequence). The CDR3 consists of 16 residues.

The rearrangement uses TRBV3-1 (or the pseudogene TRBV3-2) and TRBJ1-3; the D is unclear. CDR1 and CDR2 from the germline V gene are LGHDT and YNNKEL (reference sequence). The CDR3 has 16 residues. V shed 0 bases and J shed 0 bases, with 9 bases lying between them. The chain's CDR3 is CASSQDLTSSGNTIYF. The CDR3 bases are TGTGCCAGCAGCCAAGACCTTACGAGCTCTGGAAACACCATATATTTT.

The CDR3 DNA follows: TGTGCCAGCGGAGGACTAGCGACCACAGATACGCAGTATTTT. Its protein is CASGGLATTDTQYF. The chain uses TRBV2 and TRBJ2-3, with TRBD2 matching over 9 bases. The CDR3 sequence is 14 residues long. V was pared by 8 bases and J by 2 bases, with 5 bases of the junction left unmatched. The V gene's germline CDR1 is SNHLY and CDR2 FYNNEI.

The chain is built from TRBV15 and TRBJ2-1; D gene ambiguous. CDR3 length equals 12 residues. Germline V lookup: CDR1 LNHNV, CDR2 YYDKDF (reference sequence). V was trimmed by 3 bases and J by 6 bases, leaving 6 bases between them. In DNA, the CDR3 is TGTGCCACCAGCAGGACTGGCAATGAGCAGTTCTTC. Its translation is CATSRTGNEQFF.